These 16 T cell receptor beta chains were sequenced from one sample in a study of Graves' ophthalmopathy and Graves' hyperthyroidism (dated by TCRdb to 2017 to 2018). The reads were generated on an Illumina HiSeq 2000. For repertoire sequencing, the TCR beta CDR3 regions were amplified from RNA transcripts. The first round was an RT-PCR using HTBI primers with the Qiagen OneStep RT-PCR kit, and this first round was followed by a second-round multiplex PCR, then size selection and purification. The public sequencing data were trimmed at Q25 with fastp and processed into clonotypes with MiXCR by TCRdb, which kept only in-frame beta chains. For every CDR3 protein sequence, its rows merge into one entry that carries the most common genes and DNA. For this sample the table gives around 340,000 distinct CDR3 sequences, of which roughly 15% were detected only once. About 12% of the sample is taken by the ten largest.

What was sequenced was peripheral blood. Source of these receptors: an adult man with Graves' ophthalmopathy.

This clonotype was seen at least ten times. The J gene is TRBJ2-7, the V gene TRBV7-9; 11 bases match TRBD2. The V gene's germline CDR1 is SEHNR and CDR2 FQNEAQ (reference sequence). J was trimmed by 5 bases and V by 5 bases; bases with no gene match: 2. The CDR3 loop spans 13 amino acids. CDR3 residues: CASSRLAGHEQYF. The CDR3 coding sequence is TGTGCCAGCAGCCGACTAGCGGGGCACGAGCAGTACTTC.

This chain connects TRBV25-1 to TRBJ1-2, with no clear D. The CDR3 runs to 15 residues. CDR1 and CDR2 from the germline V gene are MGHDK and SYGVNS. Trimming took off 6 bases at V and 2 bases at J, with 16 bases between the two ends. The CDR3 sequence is CASRAATTRNYGYTF. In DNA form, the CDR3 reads TGTGCCAGCAGAGCGGCTACAACTAGGAACTATGGCTACACCTTC.

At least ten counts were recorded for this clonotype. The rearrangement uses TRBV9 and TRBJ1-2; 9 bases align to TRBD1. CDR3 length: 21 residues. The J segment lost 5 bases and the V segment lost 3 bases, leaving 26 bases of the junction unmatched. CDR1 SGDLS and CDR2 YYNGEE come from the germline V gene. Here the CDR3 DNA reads TGTGCCAGCAGCGACAACCCGAGCCCGAATACCGGGACAGGGCTTCTTTATGGCTACACCTTC. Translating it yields CASSDNPSPNTGTGLLYGYTF.

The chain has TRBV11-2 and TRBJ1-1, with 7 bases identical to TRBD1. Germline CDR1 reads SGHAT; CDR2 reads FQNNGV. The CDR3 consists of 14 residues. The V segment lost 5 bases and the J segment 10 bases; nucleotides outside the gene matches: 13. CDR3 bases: TGTGCCAGCAGCCAAAGAACAGGGGAAGGTAGAGCTTTCTTT. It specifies CASSQRTGEGRAFF.

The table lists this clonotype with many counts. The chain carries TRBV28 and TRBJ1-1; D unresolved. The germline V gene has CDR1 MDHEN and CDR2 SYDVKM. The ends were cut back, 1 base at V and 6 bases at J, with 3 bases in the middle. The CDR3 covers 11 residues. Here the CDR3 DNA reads TGTGCCAGCAGTTTATCTTCTGAAGCTTTCTTT. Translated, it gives CASSLSSEAFF.

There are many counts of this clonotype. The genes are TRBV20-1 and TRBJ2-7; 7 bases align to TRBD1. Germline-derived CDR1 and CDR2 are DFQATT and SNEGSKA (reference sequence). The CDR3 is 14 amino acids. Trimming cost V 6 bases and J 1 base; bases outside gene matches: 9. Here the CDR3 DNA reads TGCAGTGCCAACGACAGGGTTGAGTCCTACGAGCAGTACTTC. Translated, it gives CSANDRVESYEQYF.

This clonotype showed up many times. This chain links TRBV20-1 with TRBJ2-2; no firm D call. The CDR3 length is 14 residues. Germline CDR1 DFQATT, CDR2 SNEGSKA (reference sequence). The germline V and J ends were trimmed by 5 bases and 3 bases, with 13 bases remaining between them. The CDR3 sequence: CSAPEVIDTGELFF. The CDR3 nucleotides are TGCAGTGCTCCCGAGGTAATCGACACCGGGGAGCTGTTTTTT.

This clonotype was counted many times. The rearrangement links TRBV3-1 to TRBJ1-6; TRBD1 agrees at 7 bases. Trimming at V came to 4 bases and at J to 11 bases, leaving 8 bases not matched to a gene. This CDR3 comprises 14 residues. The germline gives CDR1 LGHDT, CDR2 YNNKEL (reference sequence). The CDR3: CASSPATGFPPLHF. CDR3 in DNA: TGTGCCAGCAGCCCCGCGACAGGGTTTCCACCCCTCCACTTT.

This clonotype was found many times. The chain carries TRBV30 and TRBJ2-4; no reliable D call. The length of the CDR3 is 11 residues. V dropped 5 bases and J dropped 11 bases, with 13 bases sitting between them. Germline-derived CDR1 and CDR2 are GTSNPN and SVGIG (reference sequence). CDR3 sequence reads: CAWASTRVQYF. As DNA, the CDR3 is TGTGCCTGGGCCAGCACCCGCGTTCAGTACTTC.

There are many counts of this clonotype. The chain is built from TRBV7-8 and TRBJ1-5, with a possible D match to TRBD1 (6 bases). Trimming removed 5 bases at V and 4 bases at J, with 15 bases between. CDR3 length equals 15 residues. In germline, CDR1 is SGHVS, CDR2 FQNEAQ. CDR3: CASSREGGANQPQHF. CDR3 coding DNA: TGTGCCAGCAGCAGGGAGGGGGGGGCGAATCAGCCCCAGCATTTT.

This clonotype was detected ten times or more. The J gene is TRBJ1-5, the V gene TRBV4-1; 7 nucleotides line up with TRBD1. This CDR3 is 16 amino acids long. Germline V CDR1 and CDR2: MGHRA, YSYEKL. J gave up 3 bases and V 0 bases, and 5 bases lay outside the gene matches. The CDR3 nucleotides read TGCGCCAGCAGCCAAGAGACAGGGAGGTACAATCAGCCCCAGCATTTT. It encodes CASSQETGRYNQPQHF.

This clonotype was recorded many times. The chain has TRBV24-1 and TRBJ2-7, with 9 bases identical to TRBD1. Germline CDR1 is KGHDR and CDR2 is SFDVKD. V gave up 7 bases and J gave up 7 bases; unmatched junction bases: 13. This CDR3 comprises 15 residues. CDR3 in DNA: TGTGCCACCAGCCCAACCGGGACAGGGATGAGAGAGCAGTACTTC. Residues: CATSPTGTGMREQYF.

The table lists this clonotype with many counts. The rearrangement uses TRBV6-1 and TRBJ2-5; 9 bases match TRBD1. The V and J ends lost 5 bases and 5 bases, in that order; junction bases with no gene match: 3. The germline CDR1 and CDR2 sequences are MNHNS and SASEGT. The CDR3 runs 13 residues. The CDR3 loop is CASSRQGVETQYF. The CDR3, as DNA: TGTGCCAGCAGTAGACAGGGGGTTGAGACCCAGTACTTC.

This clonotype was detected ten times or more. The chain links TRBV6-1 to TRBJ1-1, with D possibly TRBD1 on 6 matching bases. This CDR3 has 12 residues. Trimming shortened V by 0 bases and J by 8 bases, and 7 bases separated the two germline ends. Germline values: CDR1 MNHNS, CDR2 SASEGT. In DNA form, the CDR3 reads TGTGCCAGCAGTGAAGCTACAGGGGAAGCTTTCTTT. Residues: CASSEATGEAFF.

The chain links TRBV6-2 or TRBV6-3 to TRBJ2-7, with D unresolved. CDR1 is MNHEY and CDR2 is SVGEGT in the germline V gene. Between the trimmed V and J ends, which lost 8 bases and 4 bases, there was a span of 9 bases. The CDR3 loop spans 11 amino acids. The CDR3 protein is CASGLNYEQYF. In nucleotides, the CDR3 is TGTGCCAGCGGGCTAAATTACGAGCAGTACTTC.

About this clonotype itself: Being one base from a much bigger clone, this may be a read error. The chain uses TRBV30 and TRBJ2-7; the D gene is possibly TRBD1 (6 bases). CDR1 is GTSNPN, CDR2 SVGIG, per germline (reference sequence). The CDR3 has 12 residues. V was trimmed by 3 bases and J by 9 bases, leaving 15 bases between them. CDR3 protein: CAWREAGVVQYV. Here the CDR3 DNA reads TGTGCCTGGAGGGAGGCAGGGGTGGTGCAGTACGTC.